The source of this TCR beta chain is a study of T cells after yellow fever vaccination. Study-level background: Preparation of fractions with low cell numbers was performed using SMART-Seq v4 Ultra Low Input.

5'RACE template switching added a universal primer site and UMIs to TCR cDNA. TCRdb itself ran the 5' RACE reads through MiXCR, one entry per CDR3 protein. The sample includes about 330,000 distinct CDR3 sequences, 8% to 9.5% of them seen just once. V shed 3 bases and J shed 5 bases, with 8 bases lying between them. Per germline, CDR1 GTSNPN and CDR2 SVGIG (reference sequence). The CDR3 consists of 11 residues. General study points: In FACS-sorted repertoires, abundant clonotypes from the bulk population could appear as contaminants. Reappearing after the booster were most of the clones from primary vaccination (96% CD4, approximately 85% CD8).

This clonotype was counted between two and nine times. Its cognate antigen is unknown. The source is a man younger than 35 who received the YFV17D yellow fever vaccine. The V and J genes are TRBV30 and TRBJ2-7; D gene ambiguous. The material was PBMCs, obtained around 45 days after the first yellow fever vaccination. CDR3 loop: CAWSPRDEQYF. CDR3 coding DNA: TGTGCCTGGAGCCCTAGGGACGAGCAGTACTTC. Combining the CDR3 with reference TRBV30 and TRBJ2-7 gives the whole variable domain SQTIHQWPATLVQPVGSPLSLECTVEGTSNPNLYWYRQAAGRGLQLLFYSVGIGQISSEVPQNLSASRPQDRQFILSSKKLLLSDSGFYLCAWSPRDEQYFGPGTRLTVT.